This T cell receptor (beta chain) derives from a study of control samples from healthy donors and cancer patients. Method: immunoSEQ multiplex PCR; TCRdb's copy keeps in-frame clones and lacks some. The table lists around 150,000 clones, approximately 94% of them singletons. The sequence derives from a man in his sixties with colorectal cancer. The sequenced sample was PBMCs.

The CDR3 DNA reads TGTGCCAGCACCGTGGGGGTCGTAAAGGTTCAGCCCCAGCATTTT. It is translated as CASTVGVVKVQPQHF. The V and J genes are TRBV6-5 and TRBJ1-5; a weak D match, TRBD1 (5 bases). This CDR3 is 15 amino acids long. V gave up 7 bases and J gave up 6 bases, with 19 bases separating them. Germline V gives CDR1 MNHEY, CDR2 SVGAGI.